The next 2 T cell receptor beta chains were all read from a single sample in a study of T cell changes during pregnancy in multiple sclerosis. Sequenced by immunoSEQ multiplex PCR; TCRdb stores in-frame clones only, minus some. In the table there are 40,000 to 45,000 clones, 80% to 95% of which are singletons. This specimen consisted of CD4+ T cells from peripheral blood mononuclear cells, obtained before pregnancy. The receptors shown here come from a female donor with multiple sclerosis, enrolled in a pregnancy study.

This chain connects TRBV7-2 to TRBJ1-2, with D hard to call. Germline V gene lookup returns CDR1 SGHTA and CDR2 FQGNSA. V gave up 8 bases and J gave up 4 bases, with 17 bases separating them. The CDR3 length is 14 residues. The CDR3 is CASAFQLQSYGYTF. The CDR3 nucleotides are TGTGCCAGCGCATTTCAGTTACAGAGCTATGGCTACACCTTC. Full variable domain (missing parts from reference TRBV7-2 and TRBJ1-2): GAGVSQSPSNKVTEKGKDVELRCDPISGHTALYWYRQSLGQGLEFLIYFQGNSAPDKSGLPSDRFSAERTGGSVSTLTIQRTQQEDSAVYLCASAFQLQSYGYTFGSGTRLTVV.

V gene TRBV19 combines with J gene TRBJ2-6, with TRBD1 matching over 8 bases. The J segment lost 4 bases and the V segment lost 10 bases, leaving 15 bases of the junction unmatched. The germline gives CDR1 LNHDA, CDR2 SQIVND (reference sequence). This CDR3 comprises 17 residues. CDR3 nucleotides: TGTGCCACCTTGCCAGGGGGCGCGGGGAGCGGGGCCAACGTCCTGACTTTC. This gives the protein CATLPGGAGSGANVLTF. Full variable domain (missing parts from reference TRBV19 and TRBJ2-6): DGGITQSPKYLFRKEGQNVTLSCEQNLNHDAMYWYRQDPGQGLRLIYYSQIVNDFQKGDIAEGYSVSREKKESFPLTVTSAQKNPTAFYLCATLPGGAGSGANVLTFGAGSRLTVL.